This note documents a single T cell receptor (beta chain) sequence. As yet, its antigen is unknown. The data originate from a study of shared clonotypes between healthy human individuals. General study results and limits: It was the non-shared clonotypes that had lower generation probabilities than clonotypes shared by all four donors.

Repertoires were generated with immunoSEQ multiplex PCR, while TCRdb's copy carries only in-frame clones and drops some. The top ten hold around 0.15% of the sample, which has a few million clones, approximately 94% seen once. This CDR3 region has 16 residues. Looked up from germline, CDR1 is ENHRY and CDR2 is SYGVKD. The V segment lost 5 bases and the J segment 5 bases; nucleotides outside the gene matches: 11. The sequence derives from a man in his late teens or twenties in good health. The chain recombines TRBV10-3 with TRBJ2-5, with TRBD1 identical over 10 bases. Sequencing was done on a sample of naive CD4+ T cells sorted from blood. Subset: CD45RA+ positively selected. The CDR3 sequence is CAISYRDRGHGETQYF. As DNA, the CDR3 is TGTGCCATCAGTTACCGGGACAGGGGTCATGGCGAGACCCAGTACTTC.